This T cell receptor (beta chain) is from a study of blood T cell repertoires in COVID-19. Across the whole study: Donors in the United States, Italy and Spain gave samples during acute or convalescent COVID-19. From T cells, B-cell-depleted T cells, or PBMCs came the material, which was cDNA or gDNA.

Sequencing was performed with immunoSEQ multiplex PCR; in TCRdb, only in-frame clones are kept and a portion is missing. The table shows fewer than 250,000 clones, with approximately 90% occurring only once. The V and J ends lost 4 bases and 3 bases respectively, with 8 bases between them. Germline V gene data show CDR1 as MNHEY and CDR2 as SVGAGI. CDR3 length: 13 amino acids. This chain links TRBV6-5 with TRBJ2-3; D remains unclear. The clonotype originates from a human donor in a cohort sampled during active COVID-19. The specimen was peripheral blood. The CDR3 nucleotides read TGTGCCAGCAGTTCCCCCGGGACAGATACGCAGTATTTT. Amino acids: CASSSPGTDTQYF.